This T cell receptor (beta chain) derives from a study of long-term antiretroviral therapy in people with HIV. This CDR3 has 15 amino acids. CDR1 and CDR2 from the germline V gene are SGHTS and YDEGEE. V shed 4 bases and J shed 3 bases, with 16 bases lying between them. With survey level as its setting, the immunoSEQ assay was v3.0. Assay: immunoSEQ multiplex PCR; the TCRdb copy retains only in-frame clones and omits some. This repertoire shows under 50,000 clones, approximately 86% found once; its top ten account for roughly 3.9%. This receptor was taken from a woman aged 18 to 35 with HIV. The V gene is TRBV5-8, the J gene TRBJ1-1; no definite D call. Sequences were derived from unsorted PBMCs, sampled just before starting antiretroviral therapy. CDR3 coding DNA: TGTGCCAGCAGCGGTGGAATGGCGATAGACACTGAAGCTTTCTTT. Encoded protein: CASSGGMAIDTEAFF. Full variable domain (outside the CDR3, taken from reference TRBV5-8 and TRBJ1-1): EAGVTQSPTHLIKTRGQQATLRCSPISGHTSVYWYQQALGLGLQFLLWYDEGEERNRGNFPPRFSGRQFPNYSSELNVNALELEDSALYLCASSGGMAIDTEAFFGQGTRLTVV.